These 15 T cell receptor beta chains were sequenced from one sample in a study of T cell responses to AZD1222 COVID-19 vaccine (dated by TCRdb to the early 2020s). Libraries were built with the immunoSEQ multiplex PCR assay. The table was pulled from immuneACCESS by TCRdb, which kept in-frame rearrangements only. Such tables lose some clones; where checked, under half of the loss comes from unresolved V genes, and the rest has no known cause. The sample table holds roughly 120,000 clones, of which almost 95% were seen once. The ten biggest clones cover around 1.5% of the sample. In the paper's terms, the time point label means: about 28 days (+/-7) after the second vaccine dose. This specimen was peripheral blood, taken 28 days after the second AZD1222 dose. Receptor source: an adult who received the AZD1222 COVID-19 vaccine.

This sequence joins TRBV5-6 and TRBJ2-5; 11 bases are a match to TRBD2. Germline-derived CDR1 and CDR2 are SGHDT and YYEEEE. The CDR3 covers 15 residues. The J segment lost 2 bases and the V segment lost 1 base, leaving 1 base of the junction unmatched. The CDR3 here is CASSLTSGGQETQYF. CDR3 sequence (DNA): TGTGCCAGCAGCTTGACTAGCGGGGGACAAGAGACCCAGTACTTC.

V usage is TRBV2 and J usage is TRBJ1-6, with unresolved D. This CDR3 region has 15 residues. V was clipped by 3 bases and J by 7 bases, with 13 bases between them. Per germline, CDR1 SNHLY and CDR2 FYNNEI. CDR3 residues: CASSDPVVGNSPLHF. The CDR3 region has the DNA TGTGCCAGCAGTGATCCCGTTGTTGGGAATTCACCCCTCCACTTT.

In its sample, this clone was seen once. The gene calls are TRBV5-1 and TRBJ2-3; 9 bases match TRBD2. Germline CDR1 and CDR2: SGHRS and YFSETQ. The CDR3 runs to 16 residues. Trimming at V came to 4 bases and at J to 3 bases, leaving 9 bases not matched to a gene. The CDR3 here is CASSPVTGLATDTQYF. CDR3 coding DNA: TGCGCCAGCAGCCCGGTCACGGGACTAGCAACAGATACGCAGTATTTT.

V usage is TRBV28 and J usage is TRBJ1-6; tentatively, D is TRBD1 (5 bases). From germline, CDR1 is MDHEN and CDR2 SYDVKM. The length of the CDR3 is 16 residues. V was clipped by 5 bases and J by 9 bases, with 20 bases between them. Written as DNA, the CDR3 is TGTGCCAGCAGTATGATATCGGGGGAGGTTAGTTCACCCCTCCACTTT. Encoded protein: CASSMISGEVSSPLHF.

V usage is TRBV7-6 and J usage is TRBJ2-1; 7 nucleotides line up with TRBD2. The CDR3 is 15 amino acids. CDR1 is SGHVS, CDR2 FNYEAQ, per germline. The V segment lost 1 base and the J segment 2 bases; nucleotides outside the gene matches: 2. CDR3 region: CASSLEREPYNEQFF. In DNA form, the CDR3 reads TGTGCCAGCAGCTTAGAGCGGGAACCCTACAATGAGCAGTTCTTC.

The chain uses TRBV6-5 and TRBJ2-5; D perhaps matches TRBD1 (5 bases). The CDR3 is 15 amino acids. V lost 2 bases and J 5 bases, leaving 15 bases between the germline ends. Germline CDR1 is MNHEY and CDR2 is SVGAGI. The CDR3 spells CASSYSLGEGETQYF. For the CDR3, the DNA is TGTGCCAGCAGTTACAGCCTAGGGGAAGGGGAGACCCAGTACTTC.

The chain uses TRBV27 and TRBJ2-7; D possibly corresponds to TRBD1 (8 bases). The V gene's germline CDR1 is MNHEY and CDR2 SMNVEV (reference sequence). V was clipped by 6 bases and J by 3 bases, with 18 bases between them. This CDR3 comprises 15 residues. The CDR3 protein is CASRATGGVGYEQYF. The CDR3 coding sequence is TGTGCCAGCAGAGCAACAGGGGGGGTAGGCTACGAGCAGTACTTC.

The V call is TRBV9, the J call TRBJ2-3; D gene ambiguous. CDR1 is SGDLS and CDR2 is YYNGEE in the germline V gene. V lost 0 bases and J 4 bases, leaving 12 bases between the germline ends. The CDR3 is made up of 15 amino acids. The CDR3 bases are TGTGCCAGCAGCGTAGTGGACGGACGATCAGATACGCAGTATTTT. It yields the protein CASSVVDGRSDTQYF.

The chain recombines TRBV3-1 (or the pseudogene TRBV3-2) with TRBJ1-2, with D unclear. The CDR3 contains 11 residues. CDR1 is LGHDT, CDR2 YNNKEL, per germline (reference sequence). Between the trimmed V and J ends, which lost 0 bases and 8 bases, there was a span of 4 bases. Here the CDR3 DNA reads TGTGCCAGCAGCCAAGAGGGCGGCTACACCTTC. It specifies CASSQEGGYTF.

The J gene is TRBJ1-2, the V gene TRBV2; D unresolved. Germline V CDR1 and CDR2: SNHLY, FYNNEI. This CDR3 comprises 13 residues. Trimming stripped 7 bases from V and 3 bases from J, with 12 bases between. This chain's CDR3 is CASIRAMDYGYTF. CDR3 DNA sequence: TGTGCCAGCATCCGGGCGATGGACTATGGCTACACCTTC. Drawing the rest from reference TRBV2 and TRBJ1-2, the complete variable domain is EPEVTQTPSHQVTQMGQEVILRCVPISNHLYFYWYRQILGQKVEFLVSFYNNEISEKSEIFDDQFSVERPDGSNFTLKIRSTKLEDSAMYFCASIRAMDYGYTFGSGTRLTVV.

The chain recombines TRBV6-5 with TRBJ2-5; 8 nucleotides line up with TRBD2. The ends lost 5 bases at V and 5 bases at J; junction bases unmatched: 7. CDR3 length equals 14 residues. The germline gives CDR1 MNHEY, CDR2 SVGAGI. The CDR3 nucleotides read TGTGCCAGCAGTCATCGGGGGGGAGGGGAGACCCAGTACTTC. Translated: CASSHRGGGETQYF.

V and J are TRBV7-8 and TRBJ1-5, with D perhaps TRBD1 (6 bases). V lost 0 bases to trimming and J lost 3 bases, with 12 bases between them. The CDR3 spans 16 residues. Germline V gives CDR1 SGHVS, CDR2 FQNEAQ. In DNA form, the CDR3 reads TGTGCCAGCAGCTTAGCAGGGGGGGCACACAATCAGCCCCAGCATTTT. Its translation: CASSLAGGAHNQPQHF.

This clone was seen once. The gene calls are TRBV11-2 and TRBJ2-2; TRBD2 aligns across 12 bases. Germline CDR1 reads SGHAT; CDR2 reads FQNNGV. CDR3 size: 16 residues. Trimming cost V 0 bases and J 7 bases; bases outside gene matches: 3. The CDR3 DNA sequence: TGTGCCAGCAGCTTAGAACTAGCGGGAGGATACGGGGAGCTGTTTTTT. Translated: CASSLELAGGYGELFF.

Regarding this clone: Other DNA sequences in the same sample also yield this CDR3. The CDR3 sequence: CASSLGQDTDTQYF. DNA for the CDR3: TGCGCCAGCAGCTTGGGCCAGGACACAGATACGCAGTATTTT. The rearrangement uses TRBV5-1 and TRBJ2-3; D ambiguous. This CDR3 has 14 residues. Trimming left V 0 bases short and J 2 bases short, with 7 bases between. Germline V gene sequence: CDR1 SGHRS, CDR2 YFSETQ.

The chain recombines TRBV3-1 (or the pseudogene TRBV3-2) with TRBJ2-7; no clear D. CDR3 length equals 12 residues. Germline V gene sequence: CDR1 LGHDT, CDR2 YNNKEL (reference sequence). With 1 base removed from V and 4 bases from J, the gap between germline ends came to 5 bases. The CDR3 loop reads CASSQAQYEQYF. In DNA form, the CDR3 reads TGTGCCAGCAGCCAAGCCCAATACGAGCAGTACTTC.